This TCR beta chain came from a study of T cells in Graves' hyperthyroidism and ophthalmopathy. CDR3 length: 14 amino acids. V shed 6 bases and J shed 4 bases, with 12 bases lying between them. Germline V CDR1 and CDR2: SGHAT, FQNNGV. Authors of the study amplified TCR beta CDR3 regions from RNA transcripts. Researchers ran a first-round RT-PCR on the TCR CDR3 using the HTBI primer set. TCRdb re-derived calls from the multiplex PCR reads in MiXCR, one entry per CDR3 protein. The sample has under 600,000 distinct CDR3 sequences, 16% seen once. On this clonotype itself: The antigen is not known.

General study findings and limits: From stable hyperthyroidism, ophthalmopathy was separated by a 13 V-J model.

Sequencing was done on a sample of blood. The chain is built from TRBV11-2 and TRBJ2-2; the D gene is possibly TRBD1 (5 bases). This receptor was identified in a woman in her 40s with Graves' ophthalmopathy. This CDR3 is CASSTQGSTGELFF. The CDR3 DNA is TGTGCCAGCAGTACCCAGGGAAGCACCGGGGAGCTGTTTTTT.